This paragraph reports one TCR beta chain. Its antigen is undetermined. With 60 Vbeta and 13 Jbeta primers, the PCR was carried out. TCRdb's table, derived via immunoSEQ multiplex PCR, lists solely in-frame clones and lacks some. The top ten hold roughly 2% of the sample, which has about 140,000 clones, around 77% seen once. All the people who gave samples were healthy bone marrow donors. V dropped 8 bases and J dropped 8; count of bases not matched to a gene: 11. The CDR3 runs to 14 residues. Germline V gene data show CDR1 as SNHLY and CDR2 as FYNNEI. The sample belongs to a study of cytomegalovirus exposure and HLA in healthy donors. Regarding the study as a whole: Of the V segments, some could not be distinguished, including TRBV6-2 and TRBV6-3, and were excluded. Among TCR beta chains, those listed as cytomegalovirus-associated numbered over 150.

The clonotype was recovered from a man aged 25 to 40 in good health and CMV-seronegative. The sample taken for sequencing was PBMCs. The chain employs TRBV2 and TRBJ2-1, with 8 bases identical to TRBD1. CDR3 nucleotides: TGTGCCAGCGGCCTGCAGGGGGCAGGGGATGAGCAGTTCTTC. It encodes CASGLQGAGDEQFF.